Shown below are 29 T cell receptor beta chains from a single sample sequenced in a study of OX40 agonist ivuxolimab in advanced cancers. The receptor library was made with the immunoSEQ multiplex PCR assay. TCRdb retrieved this table from immuneACCESS and kept in-frame rearrangements only. Not all clones are present; in checked studies, unresolved V genes account for under half, and no reason is known for the remainder. The sample yields some 83,000 clones; approximately 86% were counted once. The leading ten clones occupy around 2% of the sample. The sample in question was CD4+ or CD8+ T cells sorted from blood, obtained in a trial of the OX40 agonist ivuxolimab. Source of these receptors: an adult with an advanced solid tumor such as melanoma, head and neck, liver or kidney cancer.

This chain joins TRBV7-9 and TRBJ1-1; unclear D gene. There are 14 residues in the CDR3. Trimming removed 2 bases from V and 1 base from J, with 8 bases in between. Looked up from germline, CDR1 is SEHNR and CDR2 is FQNEAQ (reference sequence). In nucleotides, the CDR3 is TGTGCCAGCAGCTTAAATGGGAAGAACACTGAAGCTTTCTTT. This sequence encodes CASSLNGKNTEAFF.

The J gene is TRBJ1-3, the V gene TRBV30, with D possibly being TRBD1 (6 bases). Trimming shortened V by 0 bases and J by 0 bases, and 12 bases separated the two germline ends. Looked up from germline, CDR1 is GTSNPN and CDR2 is SVGIG (reference sequence). This CDR3 comprises 16 residues. CDR3 sequence (DNA): TGTGCCTGGAGTGTACCCGGGACACTCTCTGGAAACACCATATATTTT. Its protein is CAWSVPGTLSGNTIYF.

CDR3 nucleotide sequence: TGTGCCAGTAGAGGGGCGTTTGGCAATGAGCAGTTCTTC. Protein: CASRGAFGNEQFF. The chain couples TRBV19 to TRBJ2-1, with D perhaps TRBD1 (5 bases). Per germline, CDR1 LNHDA and CDR2 SQIVND (reference sequence). V gave up 6 bases and J gave up 6 bases, with 12 bases separating them. The CDR3 loop spans 13 amino acids.

The rearrangement links TRBV10-2 to TRBJ2-3; 10 bases are shared with TRBD2. Germline V gives CDR1 WSHSY, CDR2 SAAADI. This CDR3 comprises 12 residues. Trimming cost V 6 bases and J 9 bases; bases outside gene matches: 3. The CDR3 here is CASRSGGVTQYF. The CDR3 DNA sequence: TGCGCCAGCAGGAGCGGGGGGGTAACGCAGTATTTT.

This clone is a singleton in its sample. The chain is built from TRBV6-6 and TRBJ1-5, with 7 bases aligning to TRBD1. V dropped 0 bases and J dropped 4; count of bases not matched to a gene: 3. CDR3 size: 15 residues. Looked up from germline, CDR1 is MNHNY and CDR2 is SVGAGI (reference sequence). CDR3 amino acids: CASSYSDRDNQPQHF. CDR3 sequence (DNA): TGTGCCAGCAGTTACTCCGACAGGGATAATCAGCCCCAGCATTTT.

This clone was detected only once. The chain combines TRBV7-2 with TRBJ2-7; TRBD2 might be the D (6 bases). This CDR3 spans 13 amino acids. V was trimmed by 5 bases and J by 12 bases, leaving 20 bases between them. CDR1 and CDR2 (germline): SGHTA, FQGNSA. CDR3 in amino acids: CASSPPGLGGGYF. The CDR3 DNA reads as TGTGCCAGCAGCCCCCCGGGGCTGGGGGGAGGGTACTTC.

V gene TRBV28 combines with J gene TRBJ1-3, with D maybe TRBD1 (5 bases). The CDR3 loop spans 14 amino acids. Germline V gene lookup returns CDR1 MDHEN and CDR2 SYDVKM. Deletions cut 9 bases from V and 0 bases from J, with 12 bases between. CDR3 loop: CASYRRASGNTIYF. The CDR3 DNA reads as TGTGCCAGTTACAGGAGGGCCTCTGGAAACACCATATATTTT.

The chain carries TRBV25-1 and TRBJ2-1; maybe TRBD2 (6 bases). V dropped 2 bases and J dropped 2 bases, with 13 bases sitting between them. This CDR3 is built from 16 residues. Per germline, CDR1 MGHDK and CDR2 SYGVNS. Written as DNA, the CDR3 is TGTGCCAGCAGTGAACCCCAGCGGGCCGCCTACAATGAGCAGTTCTTC. This gives the protein CASSEPQRAAYNEQFF.

The rearrangement links TRBV30 to TRBJ1-2, with D perhaps matching TRBD1 (6 bases). The CDR3 spans 14 residues. V dropped 3 bases and J dropped 5 bases, with 16 bases sitting between them. Germline CDR1 reads GTSNPN; CDR2 reads SVGIG (reference sequence). Here the CDR3 DNA reads TGTGCCTGGAGGTTAAAGGGGGGGGATTATGGCTACACCTTC. This codes for CAWRLKGGDYGYTF. Together with reference TRBV30 and TRBJ1-2, the CDR3 gives the full variable domain: SQTIHQWPATLVQPVGSPLSLECTVEGTSNPNLYWYRQAAGRGLQLLFYSVGIGQISSEVPQNLSASRPQDRQFILSSKKLLLSDSGFYLCAWRLKGGDYGYTFGSGTRLTVV.

This rearrangement joins TRBV28 to TRBJ1-4; D gene uncertain. V dropped 4 bases and J dropped 4 bases, with 10 bases sitting between them. This CDR3 contains 14 residues. Germline V gene lookup returns CDR1 MDHEN and CDR2 SYDVKM. In DNA form, the CDR3 reads TGTGCCAGCAGTTCACAGCCCCATAATGAAAAACTGTTTTTT. As protein: CASSSQPHNEKLFF.

The chain combines TRBV14 with TRBJ2-7, with D hard to call. The CDR3 runs 12 residues. V lost 6 bases to trimming and J lost 0 bases, with 6 bases between them. In germline, CDR1 is SGHDN, CDR2 FVKESK. CDR3 DNA sequence: TGTGCCAGCAGGGCTGACTCCTACGAGCAGTACTTC. Its translation: CASRADSYEQYF.

This chain uses TRBV6-5 with TRBJ2-1; 9 nucleotides match TRBD2. CDR1 and CDR2 (germline): MNHEY, SVGAGI. The CDR3 loop spans 15 amino acids. The J segment lost 4 bases and the V segment lost 6 bases, leaving 7 bases of the junction unmatched. The CDR3, as DNA: TGTGCCAGCAGGGGGGCGGGAGGGGTGTACAATGAGCAGTTCTTC. This codes for CASRGAGGVYNEQFF.

The table lists this clone with a count of one. J is TRBJ1-5 and V is TRBV7-2; TRBD1 matches 7 bases. The V segment lost 5 bases and the J segment 2 bases; nucleotides outside the gene matches: 3. Germline V gene sequence: CDR1 SGHTA, CDR2 FQGNSA. The CDR3 sequence is 14 residues long. The CDR3 sequence is CASSQDRGNQPQHF. The CDR3 region has the DNA TGTGCCAGCAGCCAAGACAGGGGCAATCAGCCCCAGCATTTT. Filled out from reference TRBV7-2 and TRBJ1-5, the complete variable domain reads GAGVSQSPSNKVTEKGKDVELRCDPISGHTALYWYRQSLGQGLEFLIYFQGNSAPDKSGLPSDRFSAERTGGSVSTLTIQRTQQEDSAVYLCASSQDRGNQPQHFGDGTRLSIL.

The rearrangement joins TRBV15 to TRBJ2-3; the D gene is possibly TRBD1 (5 bases). Trimming took 0 bases from V and 3 from J, leaving 10 bases between them. This CDR3 contains 15 residues. Per germline, CDR1 LNHNV and CDR2 YYDKDF (reference sequence). CDR3 residues: CATSREGRATDTQYF. CDR3 in DNA: TGTGCCACCAGCAGAGAGGGCAGGGCTACAGATACGCAGTATTTT.

CDR3 coding DNA: TGCGCCAGCAGCTCTCGTGGGGGACACTACGAGCAGTACTTC. Translated: CASSSRGGHYEQYF. V usage is TRBV5-1 and J usage is TRBJ2-7, with D possibly being TRBD1 (6 bases). Germline V gene lookup returns CDR1 SGHRS and CDR2 YFSETQ. This CDR3 comprises 14 residues. V was trimmed by 3 bases and J by 3 bases, leaving 13 bases between them.

This clone was picked up a small number of times. The CDR3 spells CASSGSGTGFNYGYTF. In DNA form, the CDR3 reads TGTGCCAGCAGTGGATCCGGGACAGGTTTTAACTATGGCTACACCTTC. This chain links TRBV28 with TRBJ1-2, with 8 bases fitting TRBD1. Germline values: CDR1 MDHEN, CDR2 SYDVKM. V was pared by 5 bases and J by 1 base, with 9 bases of the junction left unmatched. CDR3 length: 16 amino acids.

The rearrangement links TRBV4-2 to TRBJ2-7; the match to TRBD1 covers 8 bases. J lost 0 bases, V lost 0 bases, and 13 bases had no gene match. The length of the CDR3 is 19 residues. Germline V gene sequence: CDR1 LGHNA, CDR2 YNFKEQ. The CDR3 nucleotides read TGTGCCAGCAGCCAAGATAGTTCTTTGGGGGACAGGAGCTCCTACGAGCAGTACTTC. Translation gives CASSQDSSLGDRSSYEQYF.

A few counts support this clone. V usage is TRBV7-2 and J usage is TRBJ1-3; unclear D gene. CDR1 and CDR2 from the germline V gene are SGHTA and FQGNSA. The CDR3 spans 15 residues. V gave up 4 bases and J gave up 0 bases, with 10 bases separating them. The CDR3 DNA is TGTGCCAGCAGCTCAGAGGTTAGCTCTGGAAACACCATATATTTT. This translates into CASSSEVSSGNTIYF.

The rearrangement links TRBV28 to TRBJ2-6, with D possibly TRBD1 on 6 matching bases. V was trimmed by 8 bases and J by 0 bases, leaving 11 bases between them. CDR1 is MDHEN and CDR2 is SYDVKM in the germline V gene. The length of the CDR3 is 15 residues. CDR3 coding DNA: TGTGCCAGCTTCGAGACAGGCTCTGGGGCCAACGTCCTGACTTTC. Translation: CASFETGSGANVLTF.

This clone is labeled as medium-sized. As DNA, the CDR3 is TGCGCCAGCAGGTCAGCCGGACATTATAGCAATCAGCCCCAGCATTTT. Translation: CASRSAGHYSNQPQHF. The chain uses TRBV10-1 and TRBJ1-5, with D perhaps TRBD1 (5 bases). Trimming stripped 6 bases from V and 0 bases from J, with 15 bases between. In germline, CDR1 is WNHNN, CDR2 SYGVQD (reference sequence). CDR3 length: 16 amino acids.

The gene calls are TRBV4-3 and TRBJ2-3; TRBD2 matches 11 bases. This CDR3 is built from 18 residues. Germline-derived CDR1 and CDR2 are LGHNA and YSLEER. V dropped 3 bases and J dropped 1; count of bases not matched to a gene: 9. Here the CDR3 DNA reads TGCGCCAGCAGCCATGACTCTCGTAGCGGGGGGGGCACAGATACGCAGTATTTT. Its protein is CASSHDSRSGGGTDTQYF.

To note about this clone: Additional DNA sequences in this sample encode the identical CDR3. V usage is TRBV7-3 and J usage is TRBJ2-1; tentative D call: TRBD1 (7 bases). V was trimmed by 6 bases and J by 4 bases, leaving 10 bases between them. The CDR3 extends over 13 amino acids. The V gene's germline CDR1 is SGHTA and CDR2 FQGTGA. CDR3 sequence: CASRAGQYNEQFF. The CDR3 DNA follows: TGTGCCAGCAGGGCGGGACAGTACAATGAGCAGTTCTTC.

This clone was counted once. The chain uses TRBV19 and TRBJ1-5; D unclear. V lost 3 bases, J lost 3 bases, and 9 bases lay in between. Per the germline V gene, CDR1 is LNHDA and CDR2 is SQIVND (reference sequence). CDR3 length: 14 residues. CDR3 sequence reads: CASSIGRFNQPQHF. The CDR3 bases are TGTGCCAGTAGTATTGGACGGTTCAATCAGCCCCAGCATTTT.

The chain's CDR3 is CASSSGGDSSYEQYF. The CDR3 DNA reads TGTGCCAGCAGCTCGGGGGGGGACAGCTCCTACGAGCAGTACTTC. The rearrangement joins TRBV7-2 to TRBJ2-7, with a possible D match to TRBD2 (8 bases). From germline, CDR1 is SGHTA and CDR2 FQGNSA. V was cut by 4 bases and J by 0 bases, with 13 bases left in between. The CDR3 covers 15 residues.

The CDR3, as DNA: TGTGCCAGCACCGATACTCAGGGGCTAGCCAAAAACATTCAGTACTTC. It specifies CASTDTQGLAKNIQYF. The chain employs TRBV7-2 and TRBJ2-4, with TRBD1 as a possible D gene (6 bases). CDR3 length: 16 residues. The V gene's germline CDR1 is SGHTA and CDR2 FQGNSA. The V gene lost 7 bases and the J gene lost 0 bases, with 16 bases spanning the gap.

The table lists this clone with a few counts. The J gene is TRBJ1-5, the V gene TRBV19; no firm D call. The V end lost 9 bases, the J end lost 2 bases, and 17 bases lay between the germline ends. Germline CDR1 reads LNHDA; CDR2 reads SQIVND (reference sequence). The CDR3 extends over 15 amino acids. The DNA of the CDR3 is TGTGCCAGCCAATCTCGGTGGTCGGGCAATCAGCCCCAGCATTTT. Residues: CASQSRWSGNQPQHF.

DNA of the CDR3: TGTGCCAGCAGTTGGGACAGGGGACCCTATAATTCACCCCTCCACTTT. Translating gives CASSWDRGPYNSPLHF. The rearrangement joins TRBV28 to TRBJ1-6, with 10 bases lining up with TRBD1. This CDR3 is built from 16 residues. After removal of 4 bases from V and 2 bases from J, the junction contained 2 bases not matched to a gene. Germline CDR1 and CDR2: MDHEN and SYDVKM.

In its sample, this clone was seen a few times. The V gene is TRBV19, the J gene TRBJ1-5, with 8 bases lining up with TRBD1. Germline CDR1 LNHDA, CDR2 SQIVND (reference sequence). The trim removed 3 bases at V and 0 bases at J, leaving 7 bases unmatched. The CDR3 has 17 residues. This CDR3 reads CASSMGQATYSNQPQHF. DNA for the CDR3: TGTGCCAGTAGTATGGGACAGGCGACCTATAGCAATCAGCCCCAGCATTTT.

This sequence joins TRBV7-2 and TRBJ1-2, with 7 bases that match TRBD1. J gave up 0 bases and V 5 bases, and 6 bases lay outside the gene matches. The CDR3 runs 15 residues. In germline, CDR1 is SGHTA, CDR2 FQGNSA. CDR3 sequence (DNA): TGTGCCAGCAGCGAGAGGACAGGAGCTAACTATGGCTACACCTTC. Encoded protein: CASSERTGANYGYTF.